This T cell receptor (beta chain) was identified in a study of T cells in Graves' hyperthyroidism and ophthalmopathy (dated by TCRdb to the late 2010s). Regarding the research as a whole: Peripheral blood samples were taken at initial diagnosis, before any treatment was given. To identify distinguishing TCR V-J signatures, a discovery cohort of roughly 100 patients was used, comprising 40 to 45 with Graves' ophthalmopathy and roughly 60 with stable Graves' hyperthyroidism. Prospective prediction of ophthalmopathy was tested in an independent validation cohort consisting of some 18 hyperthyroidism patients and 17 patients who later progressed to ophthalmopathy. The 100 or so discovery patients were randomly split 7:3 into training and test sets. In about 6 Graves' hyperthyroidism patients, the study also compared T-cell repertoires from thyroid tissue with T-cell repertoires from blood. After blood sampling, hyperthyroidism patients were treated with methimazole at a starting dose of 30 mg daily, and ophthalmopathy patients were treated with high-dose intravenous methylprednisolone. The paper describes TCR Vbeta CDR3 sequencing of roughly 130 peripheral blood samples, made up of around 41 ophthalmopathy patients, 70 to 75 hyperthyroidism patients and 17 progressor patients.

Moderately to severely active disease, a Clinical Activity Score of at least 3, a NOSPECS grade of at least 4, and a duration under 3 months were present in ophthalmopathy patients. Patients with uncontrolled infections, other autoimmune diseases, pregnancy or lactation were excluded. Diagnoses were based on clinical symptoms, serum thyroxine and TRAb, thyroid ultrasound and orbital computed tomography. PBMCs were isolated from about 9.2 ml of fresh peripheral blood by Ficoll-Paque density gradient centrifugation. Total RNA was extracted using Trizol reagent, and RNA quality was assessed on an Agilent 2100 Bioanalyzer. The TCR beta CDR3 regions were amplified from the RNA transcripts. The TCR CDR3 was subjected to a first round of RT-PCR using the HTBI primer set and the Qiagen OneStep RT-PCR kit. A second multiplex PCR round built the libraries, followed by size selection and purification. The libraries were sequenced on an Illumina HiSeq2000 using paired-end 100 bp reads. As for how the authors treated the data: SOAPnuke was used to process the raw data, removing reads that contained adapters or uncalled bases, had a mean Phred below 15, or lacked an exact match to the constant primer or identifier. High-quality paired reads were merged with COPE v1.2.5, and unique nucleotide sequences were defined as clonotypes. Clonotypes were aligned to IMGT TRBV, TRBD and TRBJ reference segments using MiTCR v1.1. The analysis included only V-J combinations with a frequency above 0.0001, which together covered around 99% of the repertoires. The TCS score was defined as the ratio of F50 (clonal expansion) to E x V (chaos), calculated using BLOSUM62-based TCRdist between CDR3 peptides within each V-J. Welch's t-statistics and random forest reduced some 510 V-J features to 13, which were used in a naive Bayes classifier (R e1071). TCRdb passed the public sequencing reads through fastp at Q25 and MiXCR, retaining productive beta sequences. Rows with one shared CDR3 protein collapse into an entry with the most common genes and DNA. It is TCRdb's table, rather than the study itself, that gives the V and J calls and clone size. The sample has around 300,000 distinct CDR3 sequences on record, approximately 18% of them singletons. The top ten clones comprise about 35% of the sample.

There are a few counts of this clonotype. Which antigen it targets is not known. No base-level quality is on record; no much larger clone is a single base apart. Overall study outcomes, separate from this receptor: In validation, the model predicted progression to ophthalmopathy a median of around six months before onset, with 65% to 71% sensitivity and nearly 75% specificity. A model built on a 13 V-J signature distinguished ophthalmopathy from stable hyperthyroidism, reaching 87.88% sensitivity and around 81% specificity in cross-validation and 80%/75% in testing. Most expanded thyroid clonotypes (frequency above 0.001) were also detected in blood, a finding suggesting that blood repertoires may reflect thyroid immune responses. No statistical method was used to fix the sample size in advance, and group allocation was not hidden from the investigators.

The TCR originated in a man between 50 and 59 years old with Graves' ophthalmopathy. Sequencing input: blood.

DNA sequence: TGTGCCAGCAGCTTAGCAGGGGGCCACTTCTCTGGAAACACCATATATTTT. Translated, it gives CASSLAGGHFSGNTIYF. The rearranged chain carries TRBV7-8 and TRBJ1-3, with TRBD1 identical over 7 junction bases. Compared with germline, V lacks 0 bases and J lacks 0 bases; bases without a gene match: 5. The germline V gene specifies SGHVS as CDR1 and FQNEAQ as CDR2. The CDR3 numbers 17 residues from cysteine through phenylalanine. Just CDR3 DNA is preserved here, 51 bases in frame from base 1. The reference TRBV7-8 and TRBJ1-3 proteins fill in what lies around the CDR3, so the full variable domain reads GAGVSQSPRYKVAKRGQDVALRCDPISGHVSLFWYQQALGQGPEFLTYFQNEAQLDKSGLPSDRFFAERPEGSVSTLKIQRTQQEDSAVYLCASSLAGGHFSGNTIYFGEGSWLTVV.